The 10 T cell receptor beta chains presented below share a single source sample, sequenced in a study of post-analysis software for immune sequencing data. Findings of the study overall: Several TRBV segments, TRBV5-6, TRBV5-1 and TRBV20-1 among them, were found more frequent in patients than controls.

Every TCR beta cDNA library bore unique molecular identifiers. TCRdb reprocessed the PCR reads with MiXCR, giving one entry per CDR3 protein. This table has under 900,000 distinct CDR3 sequences, around 50% appearing once. Their cognate antigens are unknown. Sequenced sample: blood. Receptors originate from a girl between 10 and 17 years old with multiple sclerosis.

V and J are TRBV12-3 or TRBV12-4 and TRBJ2-7; D not certain. The CDR3 loop spans 14 amino acids. V was trimmed by 6 bases and J by 6 bases, leaving 18 bases between them. As DNA, the CDR3 is TGTGCCAGCAGCGAGGACCCCTTCCGGAGCGAGCAGTACTTC. Amino acids: CASSEDPFRSEQYF.

This clonotype was counted between two and nine times. This chain connects TRBV6-5 to TRBJ2-2; D may be TRBD2 (5 bases). The CDR3 consists of 15 residues. CDR1 and CDR2 (germline): MNHEY, SVGAGI. Trimming stripped 10 bases from V and 6 bases from J, with 21 bases between. The CDR3 bases are TGTGCCACCATTACCGGGGTGGGGTACGCCGGGGAGCTGTTTTTT. Protein: CATITGVGYAGELFF.

This clonotype was found a few times. Here the CDR3 DNA reads TGCAGTGCTAGGGGAAGACAGGGGAGTTCCTACGAGCAGTACTTC. This gives the protein CSARGRQGSSYEQYF. The rearrangement uses TRBV20-1 and TRBJ2-7; 8 bases are a match to TRBD1. After removal of 3 bases from V and 1 base from J, the junction contained 8 bases not matched to a gene. Germline values: CDR1 DFQATT, CDR2 SNEGSKA (reference sequence). The CDR3 consists of 15 residues.

As DNA, the CDR3 is TGTGCCAGCAGTTCCCCTCGGGCAGGGGGCGCGGGGGAGCAGTACTTC. Residues: CASSSPRAGGAGEQYF. The genes are TRBV6-5 and TRBJ2-7, with 8 bases aligning to TRBD1. CDR1 is MNHEY and CDR2 is SVGAGI in the germline V gene. The CDR3 loop spans 16 amino acids. The V gene end was trimmed by 4 bases and the J gene end by 7 bases; junction bases not matched to a gene: 15.

The table lists this clonotype with a count of one. The chain joins TRBV12-3 or TRBV12-4 to TRBJ2-1; 11 nucleotides agree with TRBD2. The CDR3 sequence is 15 residues long. The junction had 2 bases not matched to a gene; V was cut back by 6 bases and J by 1 base. The CDR3 nucleotides read TGTGCCAGCAGGGGGACTAGCGGATCCTACAATGAGCAGTTCTTC. Amino acid sequence: CASRGTSGSYNEQFF.

This sequence joins TRBV19 and TRBJ2-1, with D possibly TRBD2 on 5 matching bases. This CDR3 region has 18 residues. Germline V lookup: CDR1 LNHDA, CDR2 SQIVND (reference sequence). Trimming took off 3 bases at V and 1 base at J, with 19 bases between the two ends. The CDR3 region has the DNA TGTGCCAGTAGTATCAAATACGGACTCGAAATTTCCTACAATGAGCAGTTCTTC. This translates into CASSIKYGLEISYNEQFF.

V and J are TRBV7-9 and TRBJ1-5; 10 bases are a match to TRBD1. CDR3 length: 15 residues. Germline assignment: CDR1 SEHNR and CDR2 FQNEAQ (reference sequence). The V segment lost 5 bases and the J segment 3 bases; nucleotides outside the gene matches: 4. CDR3 sequence (DNA): TGTGCCAGCAGCCGAGGGACAGGGGTCAATCAGCCCCAGCATTTT. Residues: CASSRGTGVNQPQHF.

The CDR3 nucleotides are TGTGCCAGCAGTGCGTGGACAGCCACAAACACTGAAGCTTTCTTT. This gives the protein CASSAWTATNTEAFF. V is TRBV12-3 or TRBV12-4 and J is TRBJ1-1; weak D call: TRBD1 (6 bases). V shed 5 bases and J shed 2 bases, with 15 bases lying between them. CDR3 length: 15 amino acids.

V and J are TRBV9 and TRBJ1-2; possibly TRBD1 for D (6 bases). CDR1 and CDR2 (germline): SGDLS, YYNGEE. The CDR3 sequence is 14 residues long. The germline V and J ends were trimmed by 1 base and 5 bases, with 12 bases remaining between them. This CDR3 is CASSVTTGSYGYTF. The CDR3 nucleotides are TGTGCCAGCAGCGTAACGACAGGAAGTTATGGCTACACCTTC.

The CDR3 DNA reads as TGTGCCAGCAGCTTAGCGCGGGGGGCCCAAGAGACCCAGTACTTC. Translation: CASSLARGAQETQYF. The chain couples TRBV7-9 to TRBJ2-5; TRBD2 aligns across 8 bases. This CDR3 spans 15 amino acids. Germline V lookup: CDR1 SEHNR, CDR2 FQNEAQ (reference sequence). J gave up 1 base and V 0 bases, and 1 base lay outside the gene matches.